This T cell receptor (beta chain) originates from a study of spatial heterogeneity in lung cancer. This clonotype was seen a handful of times. Antigen: not known. Time point described: sample taken at primary tumor resection. From tumor, nontumor lung or frozen PBMC, whole RNA was taken unsorted for sequencing. TCRdb ran MiXCR on the 5' RACE reads and lists one entry per CDR3 protein. The table shows approximately 720 distinct CDR3 sequences, with 15% to 20% occurring only once. The study, taken as a whole, reports: Intratumoral expanded alpha and beta TCR counts were found to track tumor mutation counts.

V shed 0 bases and J 7 bases; nucleotides not matched to a gene: 1. Germline-derived CDR1 and CDR2 are LGHNT and FRNRAP. This CDR3 contains 15 residues. The gene calls are TRBV12-5 and TRBJ2-2, with 11 bases identical to TRBD2. The clonotype originates from a male donor with early-stage non-small cell lung cancer. Sequenced here: lung tumor tissue, sampled at surgery. DNA of the CDR3: TGTGCTAGTGGTTTGGTAACTAGCGGGAGCGGGGAGCTGTTTTTT. Encoded protein: CASGLVTSGSGELFF.